A single sample is the source of the 8 T cell receptor beta chains below, sequenced in a study of T cells after yellow fever vaccination. MiXCR, run by TCRdb on the 5' RACE reads, gives a single entry per CDR3 protein. The table lists about 320,000 distinct CDR3 sequences, roughly an eighth of them singletons. Sequenced material: CD4+ T cells sorted from PBMCs, taken 15 days after the yellow fever booster vaccination. The origin of the receptors is a man younger than 35 who received the YFV17D yellow fever vaccine.

The table lists this clonotype with a few counts. The rearrangement uses TRBV30 and TRBJ2-1, with D possibly TRBD1 on 6 matching bases. The V end was cut by 7 bases, the J end by 8 bases, with 21 bases between. Per germline, CDR1 GTSNPN and CDR2 SVGIG (reference sequence). The CDR3 extends over 14 amino acids. CDR3 amino acids: CASRHRDPLDEQFF. CDR3 in DNA: TGTGCCTCACGCCACAGGGACCCACTCGATGAGCAGTTCTTC.

V is TRBV7-2 and J is TRBJ1-5, with 7 bases fitting TRBD1. The V and J ends lost 5 bases and 6 bases, in that order; junction bases with no gene match: 7. This CDR3 is 14 amino acids long. Germline CDR1 reads SGHTA; CDR2 reads FQGNSA. The CDR3 coding sequence is TGTGCCAGCAGCCCACAGGGGATGGGTCAGCCCCAGCATTTT. This gives the protein CASSPQGMGQPQHF.

This clonotype was detected only a few times. The chain combines TRBV20-1 with TRBJ2-7; the D gene is possibly TRBD2 (6 bases). CDR1 and CDR2 from the germline V gene are DFQATT and SNEGSKA (reference sequence). This CDR3 is built from 13 residues. Trimming cost V 0 bases and J 3 bases, with 9 bases left between them. CDR3 amino acids: CSARDGGNYEQYF. DNA for the CDR3: TGCAGTGCTAGAGATGGAGGGAACTACGAGCAGTACTTC.

The chain links TRBV4-3 to TRBJ2-1, with 16 nucleotides matching TRBD2. Trimming took 1 base from V and 16 from J; bases not matched to a gene: 7. In germline, CDR1 is LGHNA, CDR2 YSLEER. CDR3 length: 15 residues. CDR3 residues: CASSQVGTSGGALFF. The CDR3 DNA is TGCGCCAGCAGCCAAGTTGGGACTAGCGGGGGGGCTTTATTCTTC.

The chain recombines TRBV28 with TRBJ1-1; the D is unclear. The CDR3 has 14 residues. The germline V and J ends were trimmed by 7 bases and 2 bases, with 14 bases remaining between them. Germline V gene sequence: CDR1 MDHEN, CDR2 SYDVKM. The CDR3 reads CASIPTGVNTEAFF. The CDR3 bases are TGTGCCAGCATTCCTACCGGGGTCAACACTGAAGCTTTCTTT.

This clonotype was counted only a few times. This chain connects TRBV7-2 to TRBJ1-3; 9 positions agree with TRBD1. The CDR3 is made up of 15 amino acids. J gave up 2 bases and V 6 bases, and 5 bases lay outside the gene matches. Germline V gene lookup returns CDR1 SGHTA and CDR2 FQGNSA. CDR3 sequence: CASRQTGGPGNTIYF. CDR3 in DNA: TGTGCCAGCAGACAAACAGGGGGCCCTGGAAACACCATATATTTT.

The gene calls are TRBV5-1 and TRBJ2-3; TRBD2 matches 15 bases. From germline, CDR1 is SGHRS and CDR2 YFSETQ. This CDR3 comprises 17 residues. J gave up 5 bases and V 3 bases, and 7 bases lay outside the gene matches. CDR3 coding DNA: TGCGCCAGCAGCTCGGGACTAGCGGGGGGCCGGGTAGATACGCAGTATTTT. Translated, it gives CASSSGLAGGRVDTQYF.

This clonotype was counted at least ten times. This sequence joins TRBV7-3 and TRBJ2-1; a possible D gene is TRBD2 (5 bases). CDR1 is SGHTA and CDR2 is FQGTGA in the germline V gene. V was pared by 5 bases and J by 7 bases, with 12 bases between. This CDR3 has 13 amino acids. CDR3 in amino acids: CASSLTRGNEQFF. Written as DNA, the CDR3 is TGTGCCAGCAGCCTCACTCGGGGAAATGAGCAGTTCTTC.